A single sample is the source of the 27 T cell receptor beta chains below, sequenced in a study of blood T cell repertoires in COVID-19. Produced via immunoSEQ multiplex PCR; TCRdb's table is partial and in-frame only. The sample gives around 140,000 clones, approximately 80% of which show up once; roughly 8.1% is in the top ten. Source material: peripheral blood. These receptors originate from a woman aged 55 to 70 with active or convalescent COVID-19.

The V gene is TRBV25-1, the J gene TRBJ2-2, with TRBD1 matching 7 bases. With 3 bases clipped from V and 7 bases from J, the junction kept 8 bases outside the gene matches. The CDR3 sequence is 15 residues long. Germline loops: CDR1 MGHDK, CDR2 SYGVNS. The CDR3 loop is CASSERQGRDGELFF. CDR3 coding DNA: TGTGCCAGCAGTGAGCGACAGGGAAGGGACGGGGAGCTGTTTTTT.

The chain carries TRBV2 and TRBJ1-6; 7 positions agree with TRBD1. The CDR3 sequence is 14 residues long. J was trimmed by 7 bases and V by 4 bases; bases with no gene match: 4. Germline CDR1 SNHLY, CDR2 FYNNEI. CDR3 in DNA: TGTGCCAGCAGTGTACAGGGGCGGAATTCACCCCTCCACTTT. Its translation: CASSVQGRNSPLHF.

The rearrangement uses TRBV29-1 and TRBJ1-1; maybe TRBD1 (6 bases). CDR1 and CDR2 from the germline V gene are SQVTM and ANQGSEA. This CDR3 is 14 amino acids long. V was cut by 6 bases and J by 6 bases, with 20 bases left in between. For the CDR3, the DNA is TGCAGCGTGGGTAAGGACACAGGGTCCGCTGAAGCTTTCTTT. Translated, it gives CSVGKDTGSAEAFF.

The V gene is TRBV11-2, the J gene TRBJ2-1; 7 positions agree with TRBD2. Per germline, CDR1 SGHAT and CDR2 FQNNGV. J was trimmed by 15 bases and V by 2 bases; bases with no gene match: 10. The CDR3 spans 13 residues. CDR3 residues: CASSLSGGGTRFF. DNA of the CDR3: TGTGCCAGCAGCTTAAGTGGCGGGGGTACGAGGTTCTTC.

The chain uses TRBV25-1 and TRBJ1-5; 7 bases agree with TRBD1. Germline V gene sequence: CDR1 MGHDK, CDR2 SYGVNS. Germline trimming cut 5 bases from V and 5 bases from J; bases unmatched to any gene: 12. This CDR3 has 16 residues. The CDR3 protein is CASSYSGRGFDQPQHF. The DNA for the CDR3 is TGTGCCAGCAGTTACTCGGGCAGGGGGTTTGATCAGCCCCAGCATTTT.

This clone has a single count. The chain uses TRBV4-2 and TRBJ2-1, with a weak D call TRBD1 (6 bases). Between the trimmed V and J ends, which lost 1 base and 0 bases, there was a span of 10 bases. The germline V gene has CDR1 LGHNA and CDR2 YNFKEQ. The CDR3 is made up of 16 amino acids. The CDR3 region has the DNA TGTGCCAGCAGCCAAGGCAGGGGAAGCTCCTACAATGAGCAGTTCTTC. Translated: CASSQGRGSSYNEQFF.

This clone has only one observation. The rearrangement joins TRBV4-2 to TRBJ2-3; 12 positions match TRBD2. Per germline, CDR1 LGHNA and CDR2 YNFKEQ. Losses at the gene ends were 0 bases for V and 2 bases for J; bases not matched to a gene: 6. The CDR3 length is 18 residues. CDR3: CASSQDQGLAGVTDTQYF. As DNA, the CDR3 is TGTGCCAGCAGCCAAGATCAGGGACTAGCGGGCGTCACAGATACGCAGTATTTT.

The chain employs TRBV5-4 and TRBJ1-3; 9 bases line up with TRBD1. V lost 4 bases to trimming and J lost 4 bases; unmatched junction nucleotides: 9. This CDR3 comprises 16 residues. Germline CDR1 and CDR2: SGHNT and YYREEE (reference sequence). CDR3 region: CASSPGQGSLGNTIYF. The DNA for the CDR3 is TGTGCCAGCAGCCCAGGACAGGGGAGCCTCGGAAACACCATATATTTT.

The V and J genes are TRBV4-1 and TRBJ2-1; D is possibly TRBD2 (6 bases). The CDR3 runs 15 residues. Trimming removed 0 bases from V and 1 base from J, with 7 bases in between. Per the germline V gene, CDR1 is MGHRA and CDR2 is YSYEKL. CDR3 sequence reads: CASSQEGLSYNEQFF. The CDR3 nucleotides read TGCGCCAGCAGCCAAGAGGGACTGTCCTACAATGAGCAGTTCTTC.

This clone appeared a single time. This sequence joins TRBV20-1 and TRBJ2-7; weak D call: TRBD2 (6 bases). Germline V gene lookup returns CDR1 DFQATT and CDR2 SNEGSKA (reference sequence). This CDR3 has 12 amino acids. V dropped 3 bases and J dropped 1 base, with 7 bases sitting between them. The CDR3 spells CSASRESYEQYF. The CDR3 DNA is TGCAGTGCTAGTCGGGAGTCCTACGAGCAGTACTTC.

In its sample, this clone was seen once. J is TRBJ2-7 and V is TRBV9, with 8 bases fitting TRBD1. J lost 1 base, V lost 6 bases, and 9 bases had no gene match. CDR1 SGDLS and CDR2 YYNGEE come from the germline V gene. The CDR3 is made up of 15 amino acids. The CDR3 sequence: CASTRGGDRSYEQYF. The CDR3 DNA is TGTGCCAGCACCAGGGGCGGGGACAGGTCCTACGAGCAGTACTTC.

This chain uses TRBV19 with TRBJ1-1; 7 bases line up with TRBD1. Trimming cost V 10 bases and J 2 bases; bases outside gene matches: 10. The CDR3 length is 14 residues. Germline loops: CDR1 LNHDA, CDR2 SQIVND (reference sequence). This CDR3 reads CATRQGVLNTEAFF. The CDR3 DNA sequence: TGTGCCACCCGGCAGGGGGTACTAAACACTGAAGCTTTCTTT.

CDR3 protein: CASSLSREGNQPQHF. The CDR3 bases are TGTGCCAGCAGTCTTTCCAGGGAGGGAAATCAGCCCCAGCATTTT. This rearrangement joins TRBV6-5 to TRBJ1-5; weak D call: TRBD1 (5 bases). Germline values: CDR1 MNHEY, CDR2 SVGAGI. V was shortened by 5 bases and J by 4 bases, with 15 bases between the two germline ends. The length of the CDR3 is 15 residues.

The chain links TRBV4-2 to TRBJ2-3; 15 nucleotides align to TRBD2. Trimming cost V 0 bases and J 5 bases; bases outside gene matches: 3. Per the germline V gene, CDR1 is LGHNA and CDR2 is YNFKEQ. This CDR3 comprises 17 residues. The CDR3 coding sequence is TGTGCCAGCAGCCAAGATGGACTAGCGGGAGGGGTAGATACGCAGTATTTT. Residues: CASSQDGLAGGVDTQYF.

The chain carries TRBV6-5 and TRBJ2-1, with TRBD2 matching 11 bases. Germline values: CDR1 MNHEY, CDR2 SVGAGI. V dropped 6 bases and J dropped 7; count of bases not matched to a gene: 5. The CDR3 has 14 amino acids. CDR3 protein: CASSLASGRNEQFF. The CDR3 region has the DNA TGTGCCAGCAGCCTGGCTAGCGGGAGGAATGAGCAGTTCTTC.

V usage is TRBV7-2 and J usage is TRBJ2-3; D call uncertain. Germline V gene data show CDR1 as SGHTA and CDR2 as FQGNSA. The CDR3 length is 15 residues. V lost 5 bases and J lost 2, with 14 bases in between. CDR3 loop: CASSPRSTSTDTQYF. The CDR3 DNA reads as TGTGCCAGCAGCCCCCGTAGTACTTCCACAGATACGCAGTATTTT.

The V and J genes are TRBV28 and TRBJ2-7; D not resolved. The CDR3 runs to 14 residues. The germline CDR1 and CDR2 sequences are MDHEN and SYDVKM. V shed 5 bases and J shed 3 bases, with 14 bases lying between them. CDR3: CASSMNLGYYEQYF. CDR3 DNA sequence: TGTGCCAGCAGTATGAATCTAGGATACTACGAGCAGTACTTC.

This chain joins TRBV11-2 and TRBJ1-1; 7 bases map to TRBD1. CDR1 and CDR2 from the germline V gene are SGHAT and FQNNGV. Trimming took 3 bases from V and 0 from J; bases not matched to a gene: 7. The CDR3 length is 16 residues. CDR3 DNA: TGTGCCAGCAGCTTGGGACAGTGGAGCATGAACACTGAAGCTTTCTTT. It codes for CASSLGQWSMNTEAFF. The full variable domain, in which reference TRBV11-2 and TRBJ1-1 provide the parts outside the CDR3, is EAGVAQSPRYKIIEKRQSVAFWCNPISGHATLYWYQQILGQGPKLLIQFQNNGVVDDSQLPKDRFSAERLKGVDSTLKIQPAKLEDSAVYLCASSLGQWSMNTEAFFGQGTRLTVV.

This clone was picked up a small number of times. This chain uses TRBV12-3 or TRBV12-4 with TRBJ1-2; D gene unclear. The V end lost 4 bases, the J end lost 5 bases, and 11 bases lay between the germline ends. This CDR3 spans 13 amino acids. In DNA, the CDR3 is TGTGCCAGCAGTTCGGCTCGGAGATATGGCTACACCTTC. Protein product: CASSSARRYGYTF.

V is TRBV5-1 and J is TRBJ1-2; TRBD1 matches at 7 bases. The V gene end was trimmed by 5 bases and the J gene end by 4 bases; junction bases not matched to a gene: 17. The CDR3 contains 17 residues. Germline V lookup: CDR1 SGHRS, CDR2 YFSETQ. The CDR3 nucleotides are TGCGCCAGCAGTCTTCGGACAGGAGGGATCTCGGGCTATGGCTACACCTTC. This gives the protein CASSLRTGGISGYGYTF.

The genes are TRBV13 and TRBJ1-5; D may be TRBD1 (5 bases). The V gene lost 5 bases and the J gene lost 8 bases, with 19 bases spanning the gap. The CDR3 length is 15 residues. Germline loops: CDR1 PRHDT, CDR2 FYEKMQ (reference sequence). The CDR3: CASSPRPGRGEPQHF. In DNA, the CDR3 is TGTGCCAGCAGCCCTAGACCCGGGAGAGGGGAGCCCCAGCATTTT.

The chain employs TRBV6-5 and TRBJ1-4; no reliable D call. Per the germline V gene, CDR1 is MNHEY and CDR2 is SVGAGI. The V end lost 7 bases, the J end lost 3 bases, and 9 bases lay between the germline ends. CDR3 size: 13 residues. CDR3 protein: CASTRSPNEKLFF. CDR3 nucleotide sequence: TGTGCCAGCACCAGGTCGCCTAATGAAAAACTGTTTTTT.

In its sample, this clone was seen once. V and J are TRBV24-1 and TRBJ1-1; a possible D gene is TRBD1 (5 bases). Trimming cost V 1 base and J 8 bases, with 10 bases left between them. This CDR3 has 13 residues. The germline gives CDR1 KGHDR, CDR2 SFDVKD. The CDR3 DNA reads TGTGCCACCAGTGATTTAGGGGCTAACGAAGCTTTCTTT. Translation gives CATSDLGANEAFF.

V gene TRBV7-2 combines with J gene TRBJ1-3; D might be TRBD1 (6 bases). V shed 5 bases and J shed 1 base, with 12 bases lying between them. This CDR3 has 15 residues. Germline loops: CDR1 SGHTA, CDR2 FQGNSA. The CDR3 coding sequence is TGTGCCAGCAGCCCCTTTACAGGGTCTGGAAACACCATATATTTT. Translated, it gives CASSPFTGSGNTIYF.

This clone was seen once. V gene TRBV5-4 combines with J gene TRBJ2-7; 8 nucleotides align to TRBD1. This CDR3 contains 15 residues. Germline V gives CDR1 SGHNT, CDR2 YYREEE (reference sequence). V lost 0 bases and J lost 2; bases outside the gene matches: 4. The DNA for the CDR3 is TGTGCCAGCAGCTTGGGGGGGACAGGAACCTACGAGCAGTACTTC. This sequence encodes CASSLGGTGTYEQYF. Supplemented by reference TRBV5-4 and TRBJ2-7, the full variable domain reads ETGVTQSPTHLIKTRGQQVTLRCSSQSGHNTVSWYQQALGQGPQFIFQYYREEENGRGNFPPRFSGLQFPNYSSELNVNALELDDSALYLCASSLGGTGTYEQYFGPGTRLTVT.

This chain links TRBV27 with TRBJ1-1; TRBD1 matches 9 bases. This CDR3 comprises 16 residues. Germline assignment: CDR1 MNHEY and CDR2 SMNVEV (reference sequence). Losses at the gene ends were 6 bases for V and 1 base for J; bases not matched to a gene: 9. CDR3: CASRIGTGRTNTEAFF. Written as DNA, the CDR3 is TGTGCCAGCAGAATTGGGACAGGGAGGACGAACACTGAAGCTTTCTTT.

Here the CDR3 reads CATSREVRNYGYTF. The CDR3 DNA reads as TGTGCCACCAGCAGAGAAGTCAGGAACTATGGCTACACCTTC. The rearrangement links TRBV15 to TRBJ1-2; D gene unclear. This CDR3 is built from 14 residues. V lost 0 bases and J lost 2, with 7 bases in between. The germline V gene has CDR1 LNHNV and CDR2 YYDKDF (reference sequence).